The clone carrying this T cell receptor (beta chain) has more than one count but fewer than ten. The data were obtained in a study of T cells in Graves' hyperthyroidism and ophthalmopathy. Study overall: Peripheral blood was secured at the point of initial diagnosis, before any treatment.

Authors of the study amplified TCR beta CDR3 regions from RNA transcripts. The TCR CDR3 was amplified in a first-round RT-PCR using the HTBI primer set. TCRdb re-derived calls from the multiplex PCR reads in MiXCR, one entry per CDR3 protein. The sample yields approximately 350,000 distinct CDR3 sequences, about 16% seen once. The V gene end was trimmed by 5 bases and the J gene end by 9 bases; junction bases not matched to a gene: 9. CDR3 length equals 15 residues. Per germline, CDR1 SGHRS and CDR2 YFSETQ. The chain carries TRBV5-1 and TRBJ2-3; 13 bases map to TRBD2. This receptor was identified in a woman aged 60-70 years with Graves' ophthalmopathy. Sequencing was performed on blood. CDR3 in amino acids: CASRSGGTSGNTQYF. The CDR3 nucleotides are TGCGCCAGCAGATCGGGCGGGACTAGCGGGAACACGCAGTATTTT.